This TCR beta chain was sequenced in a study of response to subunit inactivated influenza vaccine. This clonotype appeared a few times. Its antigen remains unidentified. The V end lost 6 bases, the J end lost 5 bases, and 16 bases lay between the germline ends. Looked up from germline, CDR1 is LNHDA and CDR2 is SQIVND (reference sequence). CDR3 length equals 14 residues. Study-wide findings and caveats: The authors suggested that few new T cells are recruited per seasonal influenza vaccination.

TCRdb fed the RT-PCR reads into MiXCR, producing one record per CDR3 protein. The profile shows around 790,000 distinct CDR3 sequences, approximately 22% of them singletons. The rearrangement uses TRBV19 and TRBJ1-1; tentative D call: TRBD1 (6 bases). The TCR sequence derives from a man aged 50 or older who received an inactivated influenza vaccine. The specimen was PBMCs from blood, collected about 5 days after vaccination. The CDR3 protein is CASRRTDRSTEAFF. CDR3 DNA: TGTGCCAGTAGGAGGACAGACCGAAGTACTGAAGCTTTCTTT.